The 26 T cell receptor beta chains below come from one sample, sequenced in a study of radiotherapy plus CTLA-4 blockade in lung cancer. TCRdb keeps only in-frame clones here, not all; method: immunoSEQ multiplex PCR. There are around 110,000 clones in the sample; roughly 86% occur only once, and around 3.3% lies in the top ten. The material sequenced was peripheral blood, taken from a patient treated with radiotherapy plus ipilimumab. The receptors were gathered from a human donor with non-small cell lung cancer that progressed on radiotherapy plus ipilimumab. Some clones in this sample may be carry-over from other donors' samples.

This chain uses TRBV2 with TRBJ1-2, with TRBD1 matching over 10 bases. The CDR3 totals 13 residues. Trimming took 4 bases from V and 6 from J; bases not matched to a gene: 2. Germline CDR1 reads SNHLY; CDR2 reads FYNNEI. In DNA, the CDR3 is TGTGCCAGCAGTGGACAGGGGGCCGATGGCTACACCTTC. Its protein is CASSGQGADGYTF.

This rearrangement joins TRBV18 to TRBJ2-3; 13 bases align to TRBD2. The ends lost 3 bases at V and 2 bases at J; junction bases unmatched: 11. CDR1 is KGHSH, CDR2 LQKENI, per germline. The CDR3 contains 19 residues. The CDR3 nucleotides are TGTGCCAGCTCACCCCCTCCGGGGACTAGCGGGGAGATCACAGATACGCAGTATTTT. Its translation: CASSPPPGTSGEITDTQYF.

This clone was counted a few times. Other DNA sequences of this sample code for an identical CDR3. In DNA, the CDR3 is TGCGCCAGCAGCCTACGGGGGGATTCACCCCTCCACTTT. Its protein is CASSLRGDSPLHF. The chain links TRBV4-3 to TRBJ1-6; the D gene is possibly TRBD1 (5 bases). Germline V CDR1 and CDR2: LGHNA, YSLEER. The CDR3 has 13 amino acids. V lost 4 bases and J 8 bases, leaving 9 bases between the germline ends.

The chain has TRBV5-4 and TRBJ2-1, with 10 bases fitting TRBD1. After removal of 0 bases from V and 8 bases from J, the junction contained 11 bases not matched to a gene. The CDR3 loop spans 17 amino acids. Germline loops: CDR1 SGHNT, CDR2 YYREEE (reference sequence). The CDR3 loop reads CASSLAQFRTGGDEQFF. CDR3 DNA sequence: TGTGCCAGCAGCTTGGCCCAATTTAGGACAGGGGGGGATGAGCAGTTCTTC. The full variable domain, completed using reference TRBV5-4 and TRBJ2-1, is ETGVTQSPTHLIKTRGQQVTLRCSSQSGHNTVSWYQQALGQGPQFIFQYYREEENGRGNFPPRFSGLQFPNYSSELNVNALELDDSALYLCASSLAQFRTGGDEQFFGPGTRLTVL.

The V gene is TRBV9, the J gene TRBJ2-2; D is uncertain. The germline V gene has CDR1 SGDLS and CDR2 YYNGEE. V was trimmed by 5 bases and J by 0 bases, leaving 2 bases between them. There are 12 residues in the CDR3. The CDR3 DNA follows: TGTGCCAGCAGGACGAACACCGGGGAGCTGTTTTTT. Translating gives CASRTNTGELFF.

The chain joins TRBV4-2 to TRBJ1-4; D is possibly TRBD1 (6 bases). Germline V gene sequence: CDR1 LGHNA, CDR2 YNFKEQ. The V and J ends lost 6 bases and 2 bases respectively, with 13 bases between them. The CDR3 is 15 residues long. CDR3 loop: CASSREGGTNEKLFF. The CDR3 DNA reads TGTGCCAGCAGTCGGGAGGGGGGCACTAATGAAAAACTGTTTTTT.

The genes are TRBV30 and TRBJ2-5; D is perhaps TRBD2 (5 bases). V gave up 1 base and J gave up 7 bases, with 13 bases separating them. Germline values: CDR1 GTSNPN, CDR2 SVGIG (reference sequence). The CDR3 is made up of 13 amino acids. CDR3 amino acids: CAWSGETRTTQYF. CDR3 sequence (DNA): TGTGCCTGGAGTGGGGAGACGCGAACGACCCAGTACTTC.

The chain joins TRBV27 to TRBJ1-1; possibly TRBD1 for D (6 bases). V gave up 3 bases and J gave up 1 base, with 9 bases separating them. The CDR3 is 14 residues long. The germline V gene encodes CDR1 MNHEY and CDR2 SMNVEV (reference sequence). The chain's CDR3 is CASSFKQGNTEAFF. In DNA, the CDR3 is TGTGCCAGCAGTTTCAAACAGGGGAACACTGAAGCTTTCTTT.

The CDR3 here is CASSELEGDYGYTF. CDR3 sequence (DNA): TGTGCCAGCAGTGAACTGGAGGGAGACTATGGCTACACCTTC. The V call is TRBV6-5, the J call TRBJ1-2, with D hard to call. V lost 5 bases to trimming and J lost 3 bases, with 13 bases between them. The CDR3 is 14 amino acids. Germline-derived CDR1 and CDR2 are MNHEY and SVGAGI.

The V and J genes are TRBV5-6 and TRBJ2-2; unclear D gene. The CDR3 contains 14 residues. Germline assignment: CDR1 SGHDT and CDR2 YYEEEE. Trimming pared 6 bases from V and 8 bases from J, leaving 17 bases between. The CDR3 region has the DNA TGTGCCAGCACCCTCTATCATGGGTTGGGGGAGCTGTTTTTT. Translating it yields CASTLYHGLGELFF.

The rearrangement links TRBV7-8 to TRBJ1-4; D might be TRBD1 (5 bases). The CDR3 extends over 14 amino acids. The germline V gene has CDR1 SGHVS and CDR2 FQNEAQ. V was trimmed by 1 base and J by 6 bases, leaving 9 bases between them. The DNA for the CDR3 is TGTGCCAGCAGCTTAGTGGGGGGTGATGAAAAACTGTTTTTT. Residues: CASSLVGGDEKLFF. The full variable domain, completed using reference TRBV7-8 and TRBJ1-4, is GAGVSQSPRYKVAKRGQDVALRCDPISGHVSLFWYQQALGQGPEFLTYFQNEAQLDKSGLPSDRFFAERPEGSVSTLKIQRTQQEDSAVYLCASSLVGGDEKLFFGSGTQLSVL.

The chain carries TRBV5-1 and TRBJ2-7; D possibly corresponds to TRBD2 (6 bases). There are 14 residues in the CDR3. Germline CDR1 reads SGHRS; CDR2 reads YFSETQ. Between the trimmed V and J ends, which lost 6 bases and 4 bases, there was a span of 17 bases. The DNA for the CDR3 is TGCGCCAGCACCCTAGGTGGAGGGGATTACGAGCAGTACTTC. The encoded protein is CASTLGGGDYEQYF.

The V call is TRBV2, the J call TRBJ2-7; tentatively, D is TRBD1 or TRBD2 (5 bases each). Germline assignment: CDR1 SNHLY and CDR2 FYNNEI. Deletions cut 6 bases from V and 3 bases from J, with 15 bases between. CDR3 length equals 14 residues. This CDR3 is CASREVRGHYEQYF. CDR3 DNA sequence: TGTGCCAGCAGGGAGGTCCGGGGCCACTACGAGCAGTACTTC.

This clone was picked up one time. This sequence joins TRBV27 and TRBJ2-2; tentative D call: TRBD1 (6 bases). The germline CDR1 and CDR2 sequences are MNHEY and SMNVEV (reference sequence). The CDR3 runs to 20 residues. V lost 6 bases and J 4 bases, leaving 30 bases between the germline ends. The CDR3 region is CASRVQGRRFSEVSTGELFF. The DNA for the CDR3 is TGTGCCAGCAGGGTACAGGGCCGGCGTTTTTCGGAAGTGTCCACCGGGGAGCTGTTTTTT.

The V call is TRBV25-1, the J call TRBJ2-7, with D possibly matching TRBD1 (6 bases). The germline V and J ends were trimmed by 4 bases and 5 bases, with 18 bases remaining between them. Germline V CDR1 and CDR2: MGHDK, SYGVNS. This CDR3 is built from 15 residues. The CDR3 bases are TGTGCCAGCAGTGGCCACACAGGGTTAGACGACGAGCAGTACTTC. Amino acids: CASSGHTGLDDEQYF.

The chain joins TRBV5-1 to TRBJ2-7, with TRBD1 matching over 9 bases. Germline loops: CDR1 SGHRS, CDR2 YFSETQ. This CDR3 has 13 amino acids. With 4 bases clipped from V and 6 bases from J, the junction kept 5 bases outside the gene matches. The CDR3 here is CASSEGQGGEQYF. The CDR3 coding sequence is TGCGCCAGCAGCGAGGGACAGGGAGGCGAGCAGTACTTC. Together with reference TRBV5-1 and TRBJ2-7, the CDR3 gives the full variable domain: KAGVTQTPRYLIKTRGQQVTLSCSPISGHRSVSWYQQTPGQGLQFLFEYFSETQRNKGNFPGRFSGRQFSNSRSEMNVSTLELGDSALYLCASSEGQGGEQYFGPGTRLTVT.

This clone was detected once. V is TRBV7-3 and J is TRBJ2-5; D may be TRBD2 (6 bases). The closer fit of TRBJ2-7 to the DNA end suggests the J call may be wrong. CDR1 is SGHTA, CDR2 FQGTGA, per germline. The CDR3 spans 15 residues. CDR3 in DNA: TGTGCCAGCAGCTTACTCGGCGGGGCCTCCTACGAGCAGTACTTC. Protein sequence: CASSLLGGASYEQYF.

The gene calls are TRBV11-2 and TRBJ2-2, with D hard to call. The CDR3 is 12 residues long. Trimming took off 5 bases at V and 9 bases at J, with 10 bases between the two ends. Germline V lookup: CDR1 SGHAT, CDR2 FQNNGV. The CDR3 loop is CASSLTPWELFF. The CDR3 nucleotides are TGTGCCAGCAGCCTTACACCCTGGGAGCTGTTTTTT. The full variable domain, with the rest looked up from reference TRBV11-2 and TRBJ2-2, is EAGVAQSPRYKIIEKRQSVAFWCNPISGHATLYWYQQILGQGPKLLIQFQNNGVVDDSQLPKDRFSAERLKGVDSTLKIQPAKLEDSAVYLCASSLTPWELFFGEGSRLTVL.

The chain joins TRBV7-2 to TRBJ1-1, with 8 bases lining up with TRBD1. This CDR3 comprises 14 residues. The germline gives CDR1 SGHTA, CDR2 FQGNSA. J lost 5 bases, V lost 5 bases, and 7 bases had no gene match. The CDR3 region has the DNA TGTGCCAGCAGCACCTGGACAGGGTTAACTGAAGCTTTCTTT. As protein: CASSTWTGLTEAFF.

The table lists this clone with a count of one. CDR3 sequence reads: CAISAVGGDGYTF. For the CDR3, the DNA is TGTGCCATCAGTGCGGTAGGGGGCGACGGCTACACCTTC. V usage is TRBV10-3 and J usage is TRBJ1-2; 7 bases map to TRBD1. With V trimmed by 4 bases and J by 8 bases, 7 bases remained unmatched. The germline CDR1 and CDR2 sequences are ENHRY and SYGVKD. This CDR3 has 13 amino acids.

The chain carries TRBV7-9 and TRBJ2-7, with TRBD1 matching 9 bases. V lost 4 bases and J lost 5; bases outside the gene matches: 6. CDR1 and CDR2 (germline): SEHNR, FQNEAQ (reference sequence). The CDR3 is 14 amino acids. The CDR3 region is CASSSWDRDHEQYF. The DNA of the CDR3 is TGTGCCAGCAGCTCCTGGGACAGGGACCACGAGCAGTACTTC.

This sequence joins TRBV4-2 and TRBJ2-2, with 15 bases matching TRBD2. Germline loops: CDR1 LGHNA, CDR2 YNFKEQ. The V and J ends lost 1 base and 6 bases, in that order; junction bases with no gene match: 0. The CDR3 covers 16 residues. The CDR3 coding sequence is TGTGCCAGCAGCCAAGGGACTAGCGGGGGGGCCGGGGAGCTGTTTTTT. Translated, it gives CASSQGTSGGAGELFF.

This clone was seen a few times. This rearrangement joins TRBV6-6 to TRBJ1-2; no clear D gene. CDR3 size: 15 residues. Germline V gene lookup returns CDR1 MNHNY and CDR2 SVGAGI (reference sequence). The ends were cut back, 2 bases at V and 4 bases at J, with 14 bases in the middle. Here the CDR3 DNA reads TGTGCCAGCAGTTACCCCCAGGACGGGTTCTATGGCTACACCTTC. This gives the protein CASSYPQDGFYGYTF.

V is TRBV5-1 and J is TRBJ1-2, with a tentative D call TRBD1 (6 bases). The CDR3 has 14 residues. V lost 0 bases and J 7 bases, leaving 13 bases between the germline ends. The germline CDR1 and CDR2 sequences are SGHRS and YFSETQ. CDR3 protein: CASSLEQGLGGYTF. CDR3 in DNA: TGCGCCAGCAGCTTGGAACAGGGCCTCGGTGGCTACACCTTC.

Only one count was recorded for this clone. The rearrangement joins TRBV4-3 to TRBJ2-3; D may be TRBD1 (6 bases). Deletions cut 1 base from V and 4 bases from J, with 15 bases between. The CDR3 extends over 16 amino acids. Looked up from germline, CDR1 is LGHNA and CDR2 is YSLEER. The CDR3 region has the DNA TGCGCCAGCAGCCAAGGTCCCCAGGGGTGGGCAGATACGCAGTATTTT. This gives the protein CASSQGPQGWADTQYF.

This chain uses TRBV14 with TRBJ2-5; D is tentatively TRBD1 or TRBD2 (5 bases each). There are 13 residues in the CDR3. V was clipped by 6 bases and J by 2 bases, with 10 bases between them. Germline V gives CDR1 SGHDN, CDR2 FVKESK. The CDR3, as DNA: TGTGCCAGCAGTCGGGACCCACAAGAGACCCAGTACTTC. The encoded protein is CASSRDPQETQYF.